The table lists the clone carrying this T cell receptor (beta chain) with a few counts. This record belongs to a study of T cell repertoires in cytomegalovirus infection. Study overall: Indications of both CMV infection and matching HLA type were provided by public TCR beta signatures.

Each CDR3 protein gets one entry after TCRdb re-called the reads with MiXCR. The repertoire has more than 650,000 distinct CDR3 sequences, 35% to 45% of them found once; the top ten carry 2.5% to 3.5%. CDR3 length: 14 residues. V dropped 6 bases and J dropped 3 bases, with 15 bases sitting between them. The TCR originated in a human donor in good health (CMV status not recorded). Some clones in this sample may be carry-over from other donors' samples. V is TRBV12-3 or TRBV12-4 and J is TRBJ2-7; TRBD2 is a possible D gene (5 bases). Material: PBMCs. CDR3 sequence (DNA): TGTGCCAGCAGAGGGAGCGGTACCGTCTACGAGCAGTACTTC. The encoded protein is CASRGSGTVYEQYF.